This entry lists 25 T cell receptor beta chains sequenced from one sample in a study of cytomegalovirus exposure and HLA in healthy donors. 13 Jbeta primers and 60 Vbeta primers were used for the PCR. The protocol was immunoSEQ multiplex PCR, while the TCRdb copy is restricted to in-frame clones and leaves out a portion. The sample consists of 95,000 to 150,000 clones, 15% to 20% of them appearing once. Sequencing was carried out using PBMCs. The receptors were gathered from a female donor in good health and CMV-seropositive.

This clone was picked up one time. The CDR3 spells CASSPRDDHSPLHF. CDR3 nucleotides: TGTGCCAGCAGCCCGAGGGATGATCATTCACCCCTCCACTTT. The chain uses TRBV28 and TRBJ1-6, with unresolved D. Per germline, CDR1 MDHEN and CDR2 SYDVKM. CDR3 length: 14 residues. Trimming stripped 6 bases from V and 8 bases from J, with 14 bases between.

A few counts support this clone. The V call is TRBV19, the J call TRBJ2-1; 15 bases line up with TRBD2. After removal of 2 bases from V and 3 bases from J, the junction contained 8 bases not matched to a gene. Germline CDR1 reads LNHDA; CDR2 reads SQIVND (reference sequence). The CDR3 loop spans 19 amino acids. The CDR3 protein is CASSIQGLAGGGDYNEQFF. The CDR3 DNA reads TGTGCCAGTAGTATACAGGGACTAGCGGGGGGTGGGGACTACAATGAGCAGTTCTTC.

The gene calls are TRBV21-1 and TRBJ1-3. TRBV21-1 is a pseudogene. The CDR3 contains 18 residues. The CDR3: CASSKIGGPTLSGNTIYF. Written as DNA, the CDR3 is TGTGCCAGCAGCAAGATTGGAGGTCCCACTCTCTCTGGAAACACCATATATTTT.

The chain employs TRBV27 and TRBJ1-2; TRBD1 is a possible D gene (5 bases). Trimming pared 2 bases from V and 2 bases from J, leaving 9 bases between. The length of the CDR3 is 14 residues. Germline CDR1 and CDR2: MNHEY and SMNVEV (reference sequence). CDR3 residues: CASSLAGSNYGYTF. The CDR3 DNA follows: TGTGCCAGCAGTTTAGCAGGGTCAAACTATGGCTACACCTTC.

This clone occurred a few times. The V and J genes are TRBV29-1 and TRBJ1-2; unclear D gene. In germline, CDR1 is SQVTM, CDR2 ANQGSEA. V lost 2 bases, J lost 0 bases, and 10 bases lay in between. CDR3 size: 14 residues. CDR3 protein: CSVEWADTNYGYTF. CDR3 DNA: TGCAGCGTTGAATGGGCCGACACTAACTATGGCTACACCTTC.

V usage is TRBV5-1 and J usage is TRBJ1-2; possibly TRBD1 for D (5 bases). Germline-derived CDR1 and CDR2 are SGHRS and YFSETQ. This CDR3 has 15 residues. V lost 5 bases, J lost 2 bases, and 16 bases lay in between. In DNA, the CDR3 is TGCGCCAGCAGTTTGACAGCCTCCGCCAACTATGGCTACACCTTC. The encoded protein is CASSLTASANYGYTF.

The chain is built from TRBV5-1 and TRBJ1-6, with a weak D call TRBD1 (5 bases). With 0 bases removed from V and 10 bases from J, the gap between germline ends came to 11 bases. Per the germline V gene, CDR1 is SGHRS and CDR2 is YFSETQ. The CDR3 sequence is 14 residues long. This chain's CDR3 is CASSLEPGNSPLHF. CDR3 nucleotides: TGCGCCAGCAGCTTGGAACCAGGGAACTCACCCCTCCACTTT.

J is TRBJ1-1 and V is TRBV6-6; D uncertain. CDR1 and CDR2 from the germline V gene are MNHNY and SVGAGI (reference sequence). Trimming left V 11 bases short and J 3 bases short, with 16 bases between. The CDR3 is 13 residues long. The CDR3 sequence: CAGQISRDTEAFF. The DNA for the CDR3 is TGTGCCGGCCAGATATCTCGGGACACTGAAGCTTTCTTT.

CDR3 nucleotide sequence: TGTGCCTGGATGGGACTAGCGGGAGTCTTAAGAGATACGCAGTATTTT. It encodes CAWMGLAGVLRDTQYF. J is TRBJ2-3 and V is TRBV30; 14 nucleotides match TRBD2. This CDR3 comprises 16 residues. V shed 4 bases, J shed 5 bases, and the junction held 8 bases outside the gene matches. CDR1 is GTSNPN and CDR2 is SVGIG in the germline V gene (reference sequence).

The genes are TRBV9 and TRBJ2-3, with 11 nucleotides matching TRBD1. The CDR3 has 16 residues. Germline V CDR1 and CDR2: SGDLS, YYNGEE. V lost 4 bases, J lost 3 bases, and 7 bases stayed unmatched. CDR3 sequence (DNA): TGTGCCAGCAGCACTCGGACAGGGGGCTCAACAGATACGCAGTATTTT. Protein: CASSTRTGGSTDTQYF. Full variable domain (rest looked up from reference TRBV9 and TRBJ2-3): DSGVTQTPKHLITATGQRVTLRCSPRSGDLSVYWYQQSLDQGLQFLIQYYNGEERAKGNILERFSAQQFPDLHSELNLSSLELGDSALYFCASSTRTGGSTDTQYFGPGTRLTVL.

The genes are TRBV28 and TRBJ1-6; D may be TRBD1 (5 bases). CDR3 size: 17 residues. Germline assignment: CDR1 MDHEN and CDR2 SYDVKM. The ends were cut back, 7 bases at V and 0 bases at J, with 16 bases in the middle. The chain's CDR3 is CASTFAGISSYNSPLHF. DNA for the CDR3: TGTGCCAGCACTTTCGCAGGGATCAGCTCCTATAATTCACCCCTCCACTTT.

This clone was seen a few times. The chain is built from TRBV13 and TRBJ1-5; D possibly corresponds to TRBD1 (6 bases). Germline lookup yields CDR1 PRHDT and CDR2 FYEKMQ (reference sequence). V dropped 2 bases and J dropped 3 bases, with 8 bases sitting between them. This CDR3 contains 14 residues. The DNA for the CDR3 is TGTGCCAGCAGCTTAAAGGGGGTCAATCAGCCCCAGCATTTT. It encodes CASSLKGVNQPQHF.

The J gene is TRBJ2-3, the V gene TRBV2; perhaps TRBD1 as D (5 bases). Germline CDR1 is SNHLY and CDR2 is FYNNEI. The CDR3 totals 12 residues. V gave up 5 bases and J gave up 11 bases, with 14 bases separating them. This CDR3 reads CASSSTGFGQYF. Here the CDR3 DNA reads TGTGCCAGCAGTTCTACAGGCTTTGGGCAGTATTTT.

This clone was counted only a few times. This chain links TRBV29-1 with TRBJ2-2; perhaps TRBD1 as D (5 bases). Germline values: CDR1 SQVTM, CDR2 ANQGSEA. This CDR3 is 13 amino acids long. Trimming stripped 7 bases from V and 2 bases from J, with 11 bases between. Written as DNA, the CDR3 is TGCAGCGGGAAAGACAGTAACACCGGGGAGCTGTTTTTT. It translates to CSGKDSNTGELFF.

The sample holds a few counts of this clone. The CDR3 is CASSLVAGNYGYTF. The CDR3 coding sequence is TGCGCCAGCAGCTTGGTTGCAGGAAACTATGGCTACACCTTC. The V call is TRBV5-1, the J call TRBJ1-2; D uncertain. The CDR3 is 14 residues long. Germline V lookup: CDR1 SGHRS, CDR2 YFSETQ. V was pared by 0 bases and J by 2 bases, with 8 bases between.

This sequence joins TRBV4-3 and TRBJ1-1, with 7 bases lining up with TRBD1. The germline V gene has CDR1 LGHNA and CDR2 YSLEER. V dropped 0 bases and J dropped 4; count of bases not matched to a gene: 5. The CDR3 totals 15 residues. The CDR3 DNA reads TGCGCCAGCAGCCAAGAACCCCAGGGGGGCACTGAAGCTTTCTTT. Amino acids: CASSQEPQGGTEAFF.

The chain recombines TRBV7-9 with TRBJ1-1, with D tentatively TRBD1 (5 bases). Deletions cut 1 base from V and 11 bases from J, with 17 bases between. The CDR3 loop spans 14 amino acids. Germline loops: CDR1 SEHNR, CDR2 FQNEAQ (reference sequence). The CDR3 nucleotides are TGTGCCAGCAGCTTAGGAGGGAAGGGGAGGACGGCTTTCTTT. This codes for CASSLGGKGRTAFF.

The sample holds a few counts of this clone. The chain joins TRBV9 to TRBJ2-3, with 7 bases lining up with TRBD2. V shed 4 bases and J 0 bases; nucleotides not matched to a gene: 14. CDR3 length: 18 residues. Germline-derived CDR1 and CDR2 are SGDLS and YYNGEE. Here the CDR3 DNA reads TGTGCCAGCAGCTCTGCTGCTGTTAGCGGGCCTAGCACAGATACGCAGTATTTT. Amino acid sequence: CASSSAAVSGPSTDTQYF.

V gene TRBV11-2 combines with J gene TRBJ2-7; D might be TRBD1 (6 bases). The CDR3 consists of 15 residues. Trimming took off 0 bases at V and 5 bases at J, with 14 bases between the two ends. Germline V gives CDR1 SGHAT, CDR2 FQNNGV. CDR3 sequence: CASSLDGGQFHEQYF. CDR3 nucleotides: TGTGCCAGCAGCTTAGATGGAGGACAGTTCCACGAGCAGTACTTC.

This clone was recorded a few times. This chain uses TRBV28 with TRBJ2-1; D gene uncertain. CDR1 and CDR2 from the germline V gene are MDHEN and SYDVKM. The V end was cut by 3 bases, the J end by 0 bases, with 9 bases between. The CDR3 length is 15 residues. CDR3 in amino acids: CASSFDISSYNEQFF. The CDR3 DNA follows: TGTGCCAGCAGTTTCGACATTAGCTCCTACAATGAGCAGTTCTTC.

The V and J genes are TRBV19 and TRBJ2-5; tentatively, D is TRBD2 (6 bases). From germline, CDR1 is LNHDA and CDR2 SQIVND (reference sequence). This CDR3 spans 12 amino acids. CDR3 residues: CARASGGETQYF. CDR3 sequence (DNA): TGTGCGAGGGCTAGTGGGGGGGAGACCCAGTACTTC.

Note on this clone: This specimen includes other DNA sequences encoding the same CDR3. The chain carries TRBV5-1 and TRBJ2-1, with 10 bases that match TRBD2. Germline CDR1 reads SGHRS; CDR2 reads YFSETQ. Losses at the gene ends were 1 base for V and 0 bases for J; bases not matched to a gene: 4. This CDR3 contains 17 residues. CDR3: CASSLLASGSSYNEQFF. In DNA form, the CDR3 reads TGCGCCAGCAGCTTGCTGGCTAGCGGGAGCTCCTACAATGAGCAGTTCTTC.

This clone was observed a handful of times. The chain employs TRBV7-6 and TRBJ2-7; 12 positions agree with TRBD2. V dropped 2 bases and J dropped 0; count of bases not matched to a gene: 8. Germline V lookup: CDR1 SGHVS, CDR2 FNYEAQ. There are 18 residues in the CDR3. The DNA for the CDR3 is TGTGCCAGCAGCTTAACGGGAGGGACTAGCGGGTTCTCCTACGAGCAGTACTTC. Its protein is CASSLTGGTSGFSYEQYF.

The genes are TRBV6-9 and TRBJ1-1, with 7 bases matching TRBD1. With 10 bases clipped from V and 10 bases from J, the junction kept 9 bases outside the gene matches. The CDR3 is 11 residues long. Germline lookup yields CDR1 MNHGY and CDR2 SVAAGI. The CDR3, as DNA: TGTGCCACCTATTACAGGGGCCCAGCTTTCTTT. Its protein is CATYYRGPAFF.

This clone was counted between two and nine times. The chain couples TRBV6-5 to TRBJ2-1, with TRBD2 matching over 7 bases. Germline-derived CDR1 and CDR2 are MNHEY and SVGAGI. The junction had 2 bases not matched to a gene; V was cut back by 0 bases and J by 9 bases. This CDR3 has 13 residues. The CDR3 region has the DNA TGTGCCAGCAGTTACTCATGGGGGGGTGAGCAGTTCTTC. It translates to CASSYSWGGEQFF.